These 18 T cell receptor beta chains share one sample of origin, sequenced in a study of blood T cells in healthy people across ages. Using a J-beta primer mix together with a sample-barcoded 5' primer, a second PCR was run for roughly 6 to 12 cycles. One entry per CDR3 protein results from TCRdb running MiXCR on the 5' RACE reads. The sample has about a million distinct CDR3 sequences, around two fifths seen once. Input material: blood. Source of these receptors: a man aged 18 to 30 in good health.

This clonotype has just a few counts. The chain couples TRBV27 to TRBJ2-3; the D is unclear. The CDR3 is made up of 16 amino acids. Germline-derived CDR1 and CDR2 are MNHEY and SMNVEV (reference sequence). V lost 1 base, J lost 4 bases, and 15 bases lay in between. The chain's CDR3 is CASSLLTRSYADTQYF. The CDR3 DNA reads as TGTGCCAGCAGTTTATTGACAAGGTCATATGCAGATACGCAGTATTTT.

Written as DNA, the CDR3 is TGTGCCAGCAACTTAGGACAGGGACGTGCCTACGAGCAGTACTTC. It encodes CASNLGQGRAYEQYF. The chain uses TRBV6-5 and TRBJ2-4; TRBD1 aligns across 8 bases. The tail of the sequence fits TRBJ2-7 better, so the J call may be wrong. Germline loops: CDR1 MNHEY, CDR2 SVGAGI. The CDR3 totals 15 residues.

Only a few counts were recorded for this clonotype. An end of the junction differs from the germline gene, which may be a read error. This chain joins TRBV20-1 and TRBJ1-5; tentatively, D is TRBD1 (6 bases). CDR1 is DFQATT and CDR2 is SNEGSKA in the germline V gene (reference sequence). This CDR3 is 13 amino acids long. In DNA form, the CDR3 reads TGCAGTGCGAGAGGACAGTGGGATCAGCCCCAGCATTTT. It translates to CSARGQWDQPQHF.

The sample holds a few counts of this clonotype. This chain connects TRBV20-1 to TRBJ2-7; D may match TRBD1 or TRBD2 (6 bases each). Germline loops: CDR1 DFQATT, CDR2 SNEGSKA (reference sequence). CDR3 length equals 13 residues. V was clipped by 2 bases and J by 4 bases, with 12 bases between them. CDR3 sequence (DNA): TGCAGTGCTAGACCGGGGGCAGGTTACGAGCAGTACTTC. The encoded protein is CSARPGAGYEQYF.

The chain has TRBV9 and TRBJ1-5, with D possibly TRBD1 on 5 matching bases. This CDR3 comprises 14 residues. V lost 0 bases to trimming and J lost 3 bases, with 7 bases between them. Germline loops: CDR1 SGDLS, CDR2 YYNGEE. The CDR3 protein is CASSVAGDNQPQHF. The DNA of the CDR3 is TGTGCCAGCAGCGTAGCGGGGGACAATCAGCCCCAGCATTTT.

This clonotype was seen only a few times. This chain connects TRBV20-1 to TRBJ1-2; D is undetermined. The CDR3 contains 15 residues. With 1 base removed from V and 0 bases from J, the gap between germline ends came to 12 bases. CDR1 is DFQATT and CDR2 is SNEGSKA in the germline V gene (reference sequence). CDR3 coding DNA: TGCAGTGCTAGAGTGGCCGACCCTTCTAACTATGGCTACACCTTC. This codes for CSARVADPSNYGYTF.

A note on this clonotype: The junction does not match germline at one end; this may be a read error. This chain uses TRBV29-1 with TRBJ2-2; TRBD1 is a possible D gene (6 bases). Germline V lookup: CDR1 SQVTM, CDR2 ANQGSEA. This CDR3 is 13 amino acids long. The CDR3 sequence is CSVGDTNTGELFF. The CDR3 DNA is TGCAGTGTTGGGGACACAAACACCGGGGAGCTGTTTTTT.

This clonotype occurred a few times. This rearrangement joins TRBV5-6 to TRBJ2-3; perhaps TRBD2 as D (5 bases). The germline gives CDR1 SGHDT, CDR2 YYEEEE. This CDR3 comprises 18 residues. V lost 2 bases and J 1 base, leaving 20 bases between the germline ends. The chain's CDR3 is CASSLRSGFPPGTDTQYF. The CDR3, as DNA: TGTGCCAGCAGCTTACGCTCGGGGTTCCCGCCAGGCACAGATACGCAGTATTTT.

This chain joins TRBV7-2 and TRBJ2-5, with TRBD1 as a possible D gene (7 bases). CDR3 size: 18 residues. The germline gives CDR1 SGHTA, CDR2 FQGNSA. Trimming pared 2 bases from V and 2 bases from J, leaving 21 bases between. The CDR3: CASSLSSGRDRNQETQYF. The CDR3 bases are TGTGCCAGCAGCTTATCCTCCGGGCGGGACAGAAATCAAGAGACCCAGTACTTC.

The chain links TRBV9 to TRBJ2-2; no firm D call. Deletions cut 5 bases from V and 5 bases from J, with 13 bases between. The CDR3 covers 14 residues. The germline gives CDR1 SGDLS, CDR2 YYNGEE. CDR3 coding DNA: TGTGCCAGCAGTGATTCCTCGATGACCGGGGAGCTGTTTTTT. Its translation: CASSDSSMTGELFF. Full variable domain (outside the CDR3, taken from reference TRBV9 and TRBJ2-2): DSGVTQTPKHLITATGQRVTLRCSPRSGDLSVYWYQQSLDQGLQFLIQYYNGEERAKGNILERFSAQQFPDLHSELNLSSLELGDSALYFCASSDSSMTGELFFGEGSRLTVL.

This clonotype was seen a handful of times. A read error is possible here, since a much larger clone lies one base away. This chain uses TRBV20-1 with TRBJ1-2; D remains ambiguous. The CDR3 length is 13 residues. Germline CDR1 is DFQATT and CDR2 is SNEGSKA (reference sequence). Trimming stripped 5 bases from V and 6 bases from J, with 16 bases between. Here the CDR3 DNA reads TGCAGTGCTGACCCCGATGGGCCAAATGGCTACACCTTC. Translating it yields CSADPDGPNGYTF.

The genes are TRBV27 and TRBJ1-5; D gene unclear. V lost 2 bases to trimming and J lost 4 bases, with 12 bases between them. This CDR3 is 15 amino acids long. The germline gives CDR1 MNHEY, CDR2 SMNVEV (reference sequence). CDR3 protein: CASSLEGRANQPQHF. Here the CDR3 DNA reads TGTGCCAGCAGTTTAGAAGGGAGGGCGAATCAGCCCCAGCATTTT.

The gene calls are TRBV28 and TRBJ2-5; TRBD2 is a possible D gene (6 bases). Trimming removed 3 bases at V and 11 bases at J, with 46 bases between. The CDR3 covers 23 residues. Germline assignment: CDR1 MDHEN and CDR2 SYDVKM. CDR3 sequence: CASSFPFPQNFRISGETNNEQYF. Here the CDR3 DNA reads TGTGCCAGCAGTTTCCCTTTCCCGCAAAATTTCCGTATATCGGGGGAAACCAACAATGAGCAGTACTTC.

This chain joins TRBV6-2 or TRBV6-3 and TRBJ1-5, with TRBD1 identical over 8 bases. CDR1 is MNHEY, CDR2 SVGEGT, per germline. The trim removed 0 bases at V and 11 bases at J, leaving 9 bases unmatched. The CDR3 spans 15 residues. In DNA, the CDR3 is TGTGCCAGCAGTTACTCGTCGCCACAGGGGGTGACCCAGCATTTT. Its translation is CASSYSSPQGVTQHF.

V gene TRBV6-1 combines with J gene TRBJ2-2; 8 bases fit TRBD1. CDR1 and CDR2 from the germline V gene are MNHNS and SASEGT. The junction had 9 bases not matched to a gene; V was cut back by 3 bases and J by 6 bases. This CDR3 has 16 residues. The CDR3 loop is CASSERTGIIAGELFF. CDR3 nucleotides: TGTGCCAGCAGTGAGAGGACAGGGATAATCGCCGGGGAGCTGTTTTTT.

This clonotype was detected only a few times. The CDR3 loop is CASAGEVTGGLETQYF. CDR3 in DNA: TGCGCCAGCGCTGGGGAGGTGACAGGGGGTTTAGAGACCCAGTACTTC. The chain employs TRBV5-1 and TRBJ2-5, with TRBD1 matching 9 bases. J lost 4 bases, V lost 7 bases, and 14 bases had no gene match. This CDR3 is 16 amino acids long. Germline V lookup: CDR1 SGHRS, CDR2 YFSETQ.

In this sample, this clonotype turned up a few times. V gene TRBV20-1 combines with J gene TRBJ2-1, with 9 bases fitting TRBD2. This CDR3 region has 16 residues. J was trimmed by 5 bases and V by 6 bases; bases with no gene match: 14. Germline CDR1 and CDR2: DFQATT and SNEGSKA (reference sequence). CDR3 loop: CSARPLAGKHNNEQFF. The CDR3 nucleotides are TGCAGTGCCAGACCCCTAGCGGGGAAACATAACAATGAGCAGTTCTTC.

The gene calls are TRBV3-1 and TRBJ2-7; D may be TRBD2 (5 bases). The CDR3 is 14 residues long. Germline V gene sequence: CDR1 LGHDT, CDR2 YNNKEL (reference sequence). The ends were cut back, 5 bases at V and 1 base at J, with 12 bases in the middle. The CDR3 sequence is CASSGGLGSYEQYF. In nucleotides, the CDR3 is TGTGCCAGCAGCGGAGGTTTGGGATCCTACGAGCAGTACTTC.